Following are 13 T cell receptor beta chains from one sample sequenced in a study of T cell responses to AZD1222 COVID-19 vaccine. Libraries were prepared by immunoSEQ multiplex PCR; TCRdb keeps only in-frame clonotypes and omits some of them. Of tens of thousands of clones listed, roughly 80% are singletons. The input for sequencing was peripheral blood, taken on day 0 of AZD1222 vaccination. All receptors come from an adult in good health.

The chain carries TRBV18 and TRBJ1-2, with TRBD1 identical over 12 bases. The germline CDR1 and CDR2 sequences are KGHSH and LQKENI. Trimming at V came to 2 bases and at J to 4 bases, leaving 2 bases not matched to a gene. This CDR3 has 15 residues. CDR3 DNA: TGTGCCAGCTCACCAGGGACAGGGGGCCTCTATGGCTACACCTTC. Amino acid sequence: CASSPGTGGLYGYTF.

The chain uses TRBV6-5 and TRBJ2-5, with unresolved D. V was pared by 5 bases and J by 3 bases, with 10 bases between. The CDR3 runs 13 residues. CDR1 MNHEY and CDR2 SVGAGI come from the germline V gene. CDR3 in DNA: TGTGCCAGCAGTCGCCCAAACGAAGAGACCCAGTACTTC. Translation: CASSRPNEETQYF.

The V and J genes are TRBV6-5 and TRBJ2-2; D uncertain. The V gene's germline CDR1 is MNHEY and CDR2 SVGAGI. This CDR3 spans 15 amino acids. V lost 6 bases to trimming and J lost 5 bases, with 16 bases between them. The CDR3 sequence: CASRVSSGQTGELFF. Written as DNA, the CDR3 is TGTGCCAGCAGGGTCTCGTCCGGGCAAACCGGGGAGCTGTTTTTT.

V gene TRBV6-5 combines with J gene TRBJ1-2, with D tentatively TRBD1 (5 bases). This CDR3 spans 12 amino acids. Germline V gene data show CDR1 as MNHEY and CDR2 as SVGAGI. V lost 4 bases and J 7 bases, leaving 10 bases between the germline ends. As DNA, the CDR3 is TGTGCCAGCAGTTCTGGAGGGGCTGGCTACACCTTC. This encodes CASSSGGAGYTF.

The chain uses TRBV7-2 and TRBJ2-7; tentatively, D is TRBD2 (6 bases). The CDR3 runs 13 residues. V gave up 5 bases and J gave up 6 bases, with 14 bases separating them. CDR1 is SGHTA, CDR2 FQGNSA, per germline. This CDR3 reads CASSQEDGGEQYF. CDR3 sequence (DNA): TGTGCCAGCAGCCAGGAGGACGGGGGCGAGCAGTACTTC.

V gene TRBV27 combines with J gene TRBJ2-1, with D possibly matching TRBD1 (5 bases). Trimming removed 3 bases at V and 6 bases at J, with 12 bases between. Germline CDR1 and CDR2: MNHEY and SMNVEV (reference sequence). This CDR3 contains 14 residues. CDR3 sequence reads: CASSFGWGSNEQFF. CDR3 nucleotides: TGTGCCAGCAGTTTCGGGTGGGGCTCCAATGAGCAGTTCTTC.

The chain has TRBV27 and TRBJ2-4; no firm D call. The V gene's germline CDR1 is MNHEY and CDR2 SMNVEV (reference sequence). The CDR3 length is 16 residues. V dropped 0 bases and J dropped 1 base, with 10 bases sitting between them. This CDR3 is CASSLSTDLAKNIQYF. In DNA, the CDR3 is TGTGCCAGCAGTTTATCTACAGACTTGGCCAAAAACATTCAGTACTTC.

This clone appeared a single time. V is TRBV3-1 (or the pseudogene TRBV3-2) and J is TRBJ1-2; no clear D gene. The CDR3 has 14 amino acids. Germline CDR1 reads LGHDT; CDR2 reads YNNKEL (reference sequence). Deletions cut 1 base from V and 7 bases from J, with 13 bases between. DNA of the CDR3: TGTGCCAGCAGCCAAGGTGAACCCCGGAGTGGCTACACCTTC. Translation gives CASSQGEPRSGYTF.

This chain joins TRBV24-1 and TRBJ2-2, with a possible D match to TRBD1 (5 bases). Germline lookup yields CDR1 KGHDR and CDR2 SFDVKD. This CDR3 comprises 17 residues. V was shortened by 4 bases and J by 2 bases, with 16 bases between the two germline ends. CDR3 in amino acids: CATSDIRVSTNTGELFF. The CDR3 coding sequence is TGTGCCACCAGTGACATCAGGGTCTCAACAAACACCGGGGAGCTGTTTTTT.

This sequence joins TRBV28 and TRBJ1-1; D not resolved. Germline assignment: CDR1 MDHEN and CDR2 SYDVKM. V gave up 3 bases and J gave up 5 bases, with 7 bases separating them. There are 12 residues in the CDR3. This CDR3 reads CASSLPSTEAFF. CDR3 nucleotide sequence: TGTGCCAGCAGTTTGCCTAGTACTGAAGCTTTCTTT.

The chain carries TRBV6-5 and TRBJ1-3; the D is unclear. Between the trimmed V and J ends, which lost 2 bases and 0 bases, there was a span of 5 bases. Germline loops: CDR1 MNHEY, CDR2 SVGAGI. The length of the CDR3 is 14 residues. The CDR3 reads CASSYAGSGNTIYF. As DNA, the CDR3 is TGTGCCAGCAGTTACGCGGGCTCTGGAAACACCATATATTTT.

V usage is TRBV11-3 and J usage is TRBJ1-1; D not certain. This CDR3 contains 13 residues. The V gene lost 5 bases and the J gene lost 6 bases, with 13 bases spanning the gap. Germline V lookup: CDR1 SGHNT, CDR2 YENEEA. The CDR3 nucleotides are TGTGCCAGCAGCCACCAGTCAGACTCTGAAGCTTTCTTT. Residues: CASSHQSDSEAFF. The complete variable domain, with remaining parts taken from reference TRBV11-3 and TRBJ1-1, reads EAGVVQSPRYKIIEKKQPVAFWCNPISGHNTLYWYLQNLGQGPELLIRYENEEAVDDSQLPKDRFSAERLKGVDSTLKIQPAELGDSAVYLCASSHQSDSEAFFGQGTRLTVV.

J is TRBJ1-2 and V is TRBV10-3; perhaps TRBD1 as D (6 bases). There are 17 residues in the CDR3. V shed 7 bases and J shed 8 bases, with 29 bases lying between them. The V gene's germline CDR1 is ENHRY and CDR2 SYGVKD. In nucleotides, the CDR3 is TGTGCCATCAAGGCAACCGGGACAAGAGGAGCACAAGGGGGCTACACCTTC. This gives the protein CAIKATGTRGAQGGYTF.